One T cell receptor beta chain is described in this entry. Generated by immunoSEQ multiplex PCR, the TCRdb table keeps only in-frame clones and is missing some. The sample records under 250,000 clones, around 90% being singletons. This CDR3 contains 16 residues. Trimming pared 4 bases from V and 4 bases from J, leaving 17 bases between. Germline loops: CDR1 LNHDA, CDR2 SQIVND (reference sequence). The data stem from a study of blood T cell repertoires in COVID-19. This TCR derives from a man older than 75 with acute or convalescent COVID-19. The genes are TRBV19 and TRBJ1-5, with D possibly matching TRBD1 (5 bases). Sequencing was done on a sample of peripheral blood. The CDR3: CASSNHGRQKNQPQHF. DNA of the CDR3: TGTGCCAGTAGTAACCATGGAAGACAGAAAAATCAGCCCCAGCATTTT.